This T cell receptor beta chain was retrieved from a study of radiotherapy plus CTLA-4 blockade in lung cancer. As for the study in general: In under 20% of patients, objective responses were seen; around 31% had disease control. Findings and caveats of the study: Expansion of tumor-derived TCR clones was observed in blood after radiotherapy plus ipilimumab.

On this clone: Its antigen remains unknown.

This CDR3 comprises 17 residues. CDR1 is MGHRA and CDR2 is YSYEKL in the germline V gene. V was clipped by 0 bases and J by 4 bases, with 17 bases between them. TCRdb's table, derived via immunoSEQ multiplex PCR, lists solely in-frame clones and lacks some. The profile shows roughly 73,000 clones, roughly 84% of them singletons. This sequence was found in a human donor with non-small cell lung cancer that progressed on radiotherapy plus ipilimumab. This sample comprised peripheral blood, obtained from a patient treated with radiotherapy plus ipilimumab. The chain links TRBV4-1 to TRBJ2-3, with D possibly TRBD1 on 6 matching bases. In nucleotides, the CDR3 is TGCGCCAGCAGCCAAGATTACACAGGGTATTTGGCAGATACGCAGTATTTT. It is translated as CASSQDYTGYLADTQYF.